Listed below are T cell receptor beta chains from one sample, sequenced in a study of T-cell memory formation after mild COVID-19. TCRdb re-called the 5' RACE reads with MiXCR, one entry per CDR3 protein. This table has about 180,000 distinct CDR3 sequences, about 18% appearing once. Source material: PBMCs or a T cell subset sorted from them (not recorded which). Receptors were obtained from a man younger than 35 who had mild COVID-19 (a few samples of this study predate the infection). Cell type and time point are not known. Both conserved end residues are part of each CDR3. The order of the fields is J gene, D gene, V gene, clone size, CDR3 protein, CDR3 DNA. D genes are given only for firm matches. Clone size is not always given. Where it is, it says once, few, many or a class for expanded clones.

j_gene: TRBJ2-3
d_gene: TRBD2
v_gene: TRBV5-1
abundance: few
CDR3aa: CASGGLGLDTQYF
CDR3nt: TGCGCCAGCGGGGGACTAGGTCTAGATACGCAGTATTTT

j_gene: TRBJ1-5
d_gene: TRBD1
v_gene: TRBV28
abundance: few
CDR3aa: CASTPGQGNQPQHF
CDR3nt: TGTGCCAGCACGCCGGGACAGGGAAATCAGCCCCAGCATTTT

j_gene: TRBJ2-2
d_gene: .
v_gene: TRBV7-6
abundance: many
CDR3aa: CASSSGPNTGELFF
CDR3nt: TGTGCCAGCAGCTCAGGACCAAACACCGGGGAGCTGTTTTTT

j_gene: TRBJ2-1
d_gene: .
v_gene: TRBV5-1
abundance: few
CDR3aa: CASSFRIRSQFF
CDR3nt: TGCGCCAGCAGCTTCCGGATCCGATCACAGTTCTTC

j_gene: TRBJ2-2
d_gene: .
v_gene: TRBV20-1
abundance: .
CDR3aa: CSARESGRALTGELFF
CDR3nt: TGCAGTGCTAGAGAGTCGGGCAGGGCCCTCACCGGGGAGCTGTTTTTT

j_gene: TRBJ2-1
d_gene: .
v_gene: TRBV6-5
abundance: few
CDR3aa: CASSMAGLAQFF
CDR3nt: TGTGCCAGCAGTATGGCCGGGCTGGCGCAGTTCTTC

j_gene: TRBJ2-5
d_gene: .
v_gene: TRBV6-5
abundance: few
CDR3aa: CASSYMPGTQSSAQYF
CDR3nt: TGTGCCAGCAGTTATATGCCGGGGACCCAATCATCGGCCCAGTACTTC

j_gene: TRBJ1-4
d_gene: .
v_gene: TRBV27
abundance: .
CDR3aa: CASSPYLGGVNEKLFF
CDR3nt: TGTGCCAGCAGTCCGTACCTCGGGGGAGTTAATGAAAAACTGTTTTTT

j_gene: TRBJ2-5
d_gene: .
v_gene: TRBV7-2
abundance: few
CDR3aa: CASSMGHSETQYF
CDR3nt: TGTGCCAGCAGCATGGGACACTCAGAGACCCAGTACTTC

j_gene: TRBJ1-2
d_gene: .
v_gene: TRBV6-5
abundance: few
CDR3aa: CASSYSALDSPYGYTF
CDR3nt: TGTGCCAGCAGTTACTCGGCTCTGGACAGCCCCTATGGCTACACCTTC

j_gene: TRBJ1-2
d_gene: .
v_gene: TRBV30
abundance: few
CDR3aa: CAWSVLGQNYGYTF
CDR3nt: TGTGCCTGGAGTGTACTTGGACAGAACTATGGCTACACCTTC

j_gene: TRBJ2-7
d_gene: TRBD1
v_gene: TRBV10-3
abundance: .
CDR3aa: CAIKGDSEYEQYF
CDR3nt: TGTGCCATCAAGGGGGACAGCGAATACGAGCAGTACTTC

j_gene: TRBJ2-7
d_gene: .
v_gene: TRBV5-5
abundance: .
CDR3aa: CASSFSDPRTYEQYF
CDR3nt: TGTGCCAGCAGCTTTTCGGACCCCAGAACCTACGAGCAGTACTTC

j_gene: TRBJ2-1
d_gene: .
v_gene: TRBV10-2
abundance: few
CDR3aa: CASSDGPPRNEQFF
CDR3nt: TGCGCCAGCAGTGACGGTCCCCCCCGCAATGAGCAGTTCTTC

j_gene: TRBJ1-1
d_gene: TRBD1
v_gene: TRBV7-3
abundance: medium-sized
CDR3aa: CASSTQGGTEAFF
CDR3nt: TGTGCCAGCAGCACTCAGGGGGGGACTGAAGCTTTCTTT

j_gene: TRBJ2-3
d_gene: TRBD2
v_gene: TRBV27
abundance: many
CDR3aa: CASTGGGRGTDTQYF
CDR3nt: TGTGCCAGCACCGGGGGGGGCCGGGGGACAGATACGCAGTATTTT

j_gene: TRBJ1-5
d_gene: .
v_gene: TRBV7-2
abundance: .
CDR3aa: CASSTQGNSNQPQHF
CDR3nt: TGTGCCAGCAGCACCCAGGGAAATAGCAATCAGCCCCAGCATTTT

j_gene: TRBJ1-2
d_gene: TRBD1
v_gene: TRBV12-3/TRBV12-4
abundance: few
CDR3aa: CASSSDRVYGYTF
CDR3nt: TGTGCCAGCAGCTCGGACAGGGTCTATGGCTACACCTTC